A single sample gave rise to the 23 T cell receptor beta chains below, sequenced in a study of vaccination and CD4 T cells after COVID-19. The Oncomine TCR Beta short-read assay sequenced DNA from cultured CD4+ T cells. TCRdb reanalysed the PCR reads using MiXCR and keeps one entry per CDR3 protein. The profile covers some 19,000 distinct CDR3 sequences, with roughly 60% appearing a single time and about 21% taken by the ten largest. The antigens of these receptors remain unknown. Treatment of the sample: approximately 9-day PBMC culture with coronavirus spike peptide pools or control peptides (ViraFEST assay). This specimen consisted of CD4+ T cells from blood, cultured in vitro, obtained before SARS-CoV-2 vaccination. The receptors were sampled from a human donor who received a COVID-19 vaccine.

This clonotype showed up just a few times. This chain connects TRBV12-3 or TRBV12-4 to TRBJ2-2; either TRBD1 or TRBD2 may fit D (5 bases each). V was cut by 5 bases and J by 7 bases, with 11 bases left in between. The CDR3 spans 13 residues. The CDR3 nucleotides read TGTGCCAGCAGTCCCCGGGGCGACGGGGAGCTGTTTTTT. Its protein product is CASSPRGDGELFF.

The chain combines TRBV7-9 with TRBJ2-2; D gene ambiguous. From germline, CDR1 is SEHNR and CDR2 FQNEAQ (reference sequence). The CDR3 is 14 amino acids. Trimming stripped 5 bases from V and 4 bases from J, with 11 bases between. CDR3 sequence reads: CASSARTVTGELFF. CDR3 nucleotides: TGTGCCAGCAGCGCGCGGACGGTCACCGGGGAGCTGTTTTTT. Full variable domain (missing parts from reference TRBV7-9 and TRBJ2-2): DTGVSQNPRHKITKRGQNVTFRCDPISEHNRLYWYRQTLGQGPEFLTYFQNEAQLEKSRLLSDRFSAERPKGSFSTLEIQRTEQGDSAMYLCASSARTVTGELFFGEGSRLTVL.

The chain combines TRBV6-5 with TRBJ1-2; weak D call: TRBD1 (5 bases). The V end was cut by 0 bases, the J end by 6 bases, with 14 bases between. Per the germline V gene, CDR1 is MNHEY and CDR2 is SVGAGI. The CDR3 totals 15 residues. For the CDR3, the DNA is TGTGCCAGCAGTTACTCGACCCCCGGGACCGATGGCTACACCTTC. Translated, it gives CASSYSTPGTDGYTF.

The chain couples TRBV2 to TRBJ1-5; 8 bases agree with TRBD1. Germline V lookup: CDR1 SNHLY, CDR2 FYNNEI. The length of the CDR3 is 15 residues. J gave up 0 bases and V 6 bases, and 4 bases lay outside the gene matches. CDR3 region: CASRQDRGSNQPQHF. CDR3 bases: TGTGCCAGCAGACAAGACAGGGGTAGCAATCAGCCCCAGCATTTT.

This sequence joins TRBV20-1 and TRBJ2-7, with a possible D match to TRBD1 (7 bases). V lost 1 base, J lost 2 bases, and 12 bases lay in between. Germline CDR1 is DFQATT and CDR2 is SNEGSKA (reference sequence). This CDR3 contains 14 residues. CDR3 amino acids: CSARAGGQTYEQYF. DNA of the CDR3: TGCAGTGCTAGAGCAGGGGGGCAGACCTACGAGCAGTACTTC.

There are a few counts of this clonotype. The chain links TRBV6-5 to TRBJ1-6; possible D gene TRBD1, 6 bases. Germline V CDR1 and CDR2: MNHEY, SVGAGI. This CDR3 is 12 amino acids long. The V gene lost 2 bases and the J gene lost 12 bases, with 8 bases spanning the gap. DNA of the CDR3: TGTGCCAGCAGTTACAAGGGGGGACCCCTCCACTTT. It specifies CASSYKGGPLHF.

This clonotype was counted only a few times. V is TRBV7-2 and J is TRBJ1-2; TRBD1 matches 7 bases. J lost 4 bases, V lost 2 bases, and 7 bases had no gene match. Germline CDR1 SGHTA, CDR2 FQGNSA. This CDR3 spans 15 amino acids. In DNA, the CDR3 is TGTGCCAGCAGCTTATCAGGACAGGCTTTCTATGGCTACACCTTC. This gives the protein CASSLSGQAFYGYTF.

In this sample, this clonotype turned up a few times. J is TRBJ2-5 and V is TRBV6-2 or TRBV6-3; the D is unclear. Germline lookup yields CDR1 MNHEY and CDR2 SVGEGT. V was cut by 2 bases and J by 3 bases, with 1 base left in between. The CDR3 consists of 11 residues. DNA for the CDR3: TGTGCCAGCAGTTACAAAGAGACCCAGTACTTC. As protein: CASSYKETQYF.

This clonotype was recorded a few times. This chain joins TRBV6-1 and TRBJ1-2; 9 bases fit TRBD1. Germline V CDR1 and CDR2: MNHNS, SASEGT. CDR3 length equals 13 residues. J was trimmed by 10 bases and V by 4 bases; bases with no gene match: 7. The CDR3 nucleotides are TGTGCCAGCAGTGGGGACAGGGTTGCTGACTACACCTTC. This codes for CASSGDRVADYTF.

This clonotype was counted between two and nine times. This chain links TRBV6-1 with TRBJ1-5, with a weak D call TRBD1 (6 bases). Germline assignment: CDR1 MNHNS and CDR2 SASEGT. Trimming shortened V by 3 bases and J by 4 bases, and 7 bases separated the two germline ends. The CDR3 has 13 amino acids. The CDR3 sequence: CASSDRGNQPQHF. Here the CDR3 DNA reads TGTGCCAGCAGTGACAGGGGAAATCAGCCCCAGCATTTT.

A few counts support this clonotype. This chain's CDR3 is CATSKTWYEQYF. The CDR3 nucleotides read TGTGCCACCAGCAAAACCTGGTACGAGCAGTACTTC. The rearrangement uses TRBV15 and TRBJ2-7; D remains ambiguous. V lost 4 bases to trimming and J lost 4 bases, with 8 bases between them. CDR3 length: 12 residues. Looked up from germline, CDR1 is LNHNV and CDR2 is YYDKDF (reference sequence).

This chain links TRBV20-1 with TRBJ2-5; no clear D gene. The V gene's germline CDR1 is DFQATT and CDR2 SNEGSKA (reference sequence). This CDR3 spans 11 amino acids. V dropped 6 bases and J dropped 5 bases, with 10 bases sitting between them. For the CDR3, the DNA is TGCAGTGCGCGAATCCGGGAGACCCAGTACTTC. Its translation is CSARIRETQYF.

The V and J genes are TRBV6-1 and TRBJ1-4; possibly TRBD1 for D (6 bases). Trimming took off 1 base at V and 5 bases at J, with 14 bases between the two ends. CDR1 MNHNS and CDR2 SASEGT come from the germline V gene. The CDR3 runs to 16 residues. The CDR3 is CASSEVGGGGNEKLFF. CDR3 nucleotide sequence: TGTGCCAGCAGTGAAGTGGGAGGAGGGGGAAATGAAAAACTGTTTTTT.

This clonotype was found a few times. This chain joins TRBV24-1 and TRBJ2-7; D call uncertain. The CDR3 spans 11 residues. V dropped 4 bases and J dropped 4 bases, with 4 bases sitting between them. Germline V CDR1 and CDR2: KGHDR, SFDVKD. The CDR3 reads CATSDHYEQYF. Written as DNA, the CDR3 is TGTGCCACCAGTGACCATTACGAGCAGTACTTC.

The chain links TRBV2 to TRBJ2-3; D is possibly TRBD1 (5 bases). The CDR3 totals 15 residues. Trimming pared 5 bases from V and 2 bases from J, leaving 14 bases between. Germline V gene data show CDR1 as SNHLY and CDR2 as FYNNEI. The CDR3 DNA reads as TGTGCCAGCAGTCGGAATCAGGGATCCACAGATACGCAGTATTTT. It specifies CASSRNQGSTDTQYF.

CDR3 sequence: CASSRTDRGTDTQYF. The CDR3 DNA is TGTGCCAGCAGCCGGACAGATCGGGGGACAGATACGCAGTATTTT. This rearrangement joins TRBV6-2 or TRBV6-3 to TRBJ2-3; D assignment may be TRBD1 or TRBD2 (6 bases each). Germline V lookup: CDR1 MNHEY, CDR2 SVGEGT. The CDR3 totals 15 residues. Trimming took 6 bases from V and 3 from J, leaving 16 bases between them.

The chain is built from TRBV2 and TRBJ1-1; TRBD1 aligns across 7 bases. The trim removed 6 bases at V and 4 bases at J, leaving 5 bases unmatched. Germline assignment: CDR1 SNHLY and CDR2 FYNNEI. The CDR3 totals 13 residues. The CDR3 protein is CASRNQGGTEAFF. In DNA form, the CDR3 reads TGTGCCAGCAGGAACCAGGGGGGCACTGAAGCTTTCTTT.

This sequence joins TRBV11-1 and TRBJ2-5; TRBD1 matches at 8 bases. Per the germline V gene, CDR1 is SGHAT and CDR2 is FQDESV (reference sequence). The CDR3 totals 16 residues. V trimming: 5 bases; J trimming: 5 bases; junction bases outside the gene matches: 13. This CDR3 is CASSPRTGSGVETQYF. In nucleotides, the CDR3 is TGTGCCAGCAGCCCCCGGACAGGGTCGGGGGTGGAGACCCAGTACTTC. Combining the CDR3 with reference TRBV11-1 and TRBJ2-5 gives the whole variable domain EAEVAQSPRYKITEKSQAVAFWCDPISGHATLYWYRQILGQGPELLVQFQDESVVDDSQLPKDRFSAERLKGVDSTLKIQPAELGDSAMYLCASSPRTGSGVETQYFGPGTRLLVL.

This chain joins TRBV6-1 and TRBJ1-5; D possibly corresponds to TRBD1 (5 bases). Per germline, CDR1 MNHNS and CDR2 SASEGT. V lost 6 bases to trimming and J lost 6 bases, with 12 bases between them. CDR3 length: 13 amino acids. The CDR3 sequence: CASREGWSQPQHF. CDR3 nucleotides: TGTGCCAGCAGAGAGGGGTGGTCTCAGCCCCAGCATTTT.

This clonotype was seen a few times. The chain joins TRBV5-4 to TRBJ2-7; 11 positions match TRBD2. V trimming: 1 base; J trimming: 2 bases; junction bases outside the gene matches: 2. CDR3 length: 15 amino acids. Germline V lookup: CDR1 SGHNT, CDR2 YYREEE (reference sequence). Here the CDR3 reads CASSLKLAGAYEQYF. Here the CDR3 DNA reads TGTGCCAGCAGCTTGAAACTAGCGGGGGCCTACGAGCAGTACTTC. Using reference TRBV5-4 and TRBJ2-7 for the parts outside the CDR3, the full variable domain is ETGVTQSPTHLIKTRGQQVTLRCSSQSGHNTVSWYQQALGQGPQFIFQYYREEENGRGNFPPRFSGLQFPNYSSELNVNALELDDSALYLCASSLKLAGAYEQYFGPGTRLTVT.

This sequence joins TRBV10-1 and TRBJ2-5; perhaps TRBD1 as D (5 bases). The CDR3 consists of 13 residues. Trimming pared 3 bases from V and 5 bases from J, leaving 10 bases between. Germline V gene lookup returns CDR1 WNHNN and CDR2 SYGVQD (reference sequence). This CDR3 reads CASSDRASETQYF. Written as DNA, the CDR3 is TGCGCCAGCAGTGACAGGGCTTCGGAGACCCAGTACTTC.

A single count supports this clonotype. The chain carries TRBV20-1 and TRBJ2-5, with 7 bases matching TRBD2. With V trimmed by 6 bases and J by 4 bases, 5 bases remained unmatched. This CDR3 is 12 amino acids long. The germline CDR1 and CDR2 sequences are DFQATT and SNEGSKA (reference sequence). CDR3 nucleotides: TGCAGTGCGTCGGCTAGCGGAGAGACCCAGTACTTC. Encoded protein: CSASASGETQYF.

V is TRBV20-1 and J is TRBJ1-2; weak D call: TRBD1 (5 bases). The V end was cut by 2 bases, the J end by 3 bases, with 16 bases between. The CDR3 sequence is 15 residues long. Germline V gene data show CDR1 as DFQATT and CDR2 as SNEGSKA (reference sequence). The CDR3 nucleotides are TGCAGTGCTAGACCGCCGGGGGGTTGGGACTATGGCTACACCTTC. It yields the protein CSARPPGGWDYGYTF.